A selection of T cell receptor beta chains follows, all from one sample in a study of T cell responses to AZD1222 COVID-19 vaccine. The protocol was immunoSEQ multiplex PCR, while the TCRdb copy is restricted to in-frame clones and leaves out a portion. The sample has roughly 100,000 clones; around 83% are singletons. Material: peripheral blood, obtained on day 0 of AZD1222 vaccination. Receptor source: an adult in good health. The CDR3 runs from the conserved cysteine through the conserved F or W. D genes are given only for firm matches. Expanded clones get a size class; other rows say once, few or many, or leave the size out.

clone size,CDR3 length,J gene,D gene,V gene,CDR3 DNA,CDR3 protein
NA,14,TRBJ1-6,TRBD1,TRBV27,TGTGCCAGCAGCCGGGACAGATATAATTCACCCCTCCACTTT,CASSRDRYNSPLHF
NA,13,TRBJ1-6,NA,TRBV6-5,TGTGCCGTACTCCGGGACGGCTTTTCACCCCTCCACTTT,CAVLRDGFSPLHF
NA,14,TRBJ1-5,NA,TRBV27,TGTGCCAGCAGTTTACGGGCAGGGAATCAGCCCCAGCATTTT,CASSLRAGNQPQHF
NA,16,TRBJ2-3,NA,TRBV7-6,TGTGCCAGCAGCTTAGGAAGGGGGACTCGCACAGATACGCAGTATTTT,CASSLGRGTRTDTQYF
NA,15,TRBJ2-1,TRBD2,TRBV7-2,TGTGCCAGCAGCCCACTAGGACTAGATAACAATGAGCAGTTCTTC,CASSPLGLDNNEQFF
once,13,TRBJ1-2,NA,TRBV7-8,TGTGCCAGCAGCTTAGGGGCGGGCTATGGCTACACCTTC,CASSLGAGYGYTF
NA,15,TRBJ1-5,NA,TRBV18,TGTGCCAGCTCACCAGTCCAGGGGAGCAATCAGCCCCAGCATTTT,CASSPVQGSNQPQHF
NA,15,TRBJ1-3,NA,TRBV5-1,TGCGCCAGCAGCGGATCGATGAGCTCTGGAAACACCATATATTTT,CASSGSMSSGNTIYF
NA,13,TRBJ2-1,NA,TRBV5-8,TGTGCCAGCACACTGACCCTCCGGGGCGAGCAGTTCTTC,CASTLTLRGEQFF
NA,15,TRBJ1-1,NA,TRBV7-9,TGTGCCAGCAGCCCCCGGGGAATTATGAACACTGAAGCTTTCTTT,CASSPRGIMNTEAFF
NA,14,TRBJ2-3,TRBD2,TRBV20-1,TGCAGTGCTAGTTTACTAGCGGGCACAGATACGCAGTATTTT,CSASLLAGTDTQYF
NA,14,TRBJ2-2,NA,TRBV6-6,TGTGCCAGCAGTTACCCAGAAAACGGGAGGGAGCTGTTTTTT,CASSYPENGRELFF
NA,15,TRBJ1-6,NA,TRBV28,TGTGCCAGCAGCCCACAGCGTTCTCCTGATTCACCCCTCCACTTT,CASSPQRSPDSPLHF
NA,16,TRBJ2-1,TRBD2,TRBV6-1,TGTGCCAGCAGTGGGGACCTAGCGGGAGGGCTTCTTGAGCAGTTCTTC,CASSGDLAGGLLEQFF
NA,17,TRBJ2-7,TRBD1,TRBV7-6,TGTGCCAGCAGCTTAATGGCCGGGACAGGGGTGGCCTACGAGCAGTACTTC,CASSLMAGTGVAYEQYF
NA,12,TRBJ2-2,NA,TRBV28,TGTGCCAGCAGTCTCATCACCGGGGAGCTGTTTTTT,CASSLITGELFF
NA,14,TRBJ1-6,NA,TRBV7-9,TGTGCCAGCAGCTTAATGGGGGCAGGGTCACCCCTCCACTTT,CASSLMGAGSPLHF
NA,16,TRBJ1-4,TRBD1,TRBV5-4,TGTGCCAGCAGCTTGGCCGGTTCAGGGGGCGGTGAAAAACTGTTTTTT,CASSLAGSGGGEKLFF
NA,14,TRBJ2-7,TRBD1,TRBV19,TGTGCCAGTAGCTCCGACAGGGGGGGACGCGAGCAGTACTTC,CASSSDRGGREQYF
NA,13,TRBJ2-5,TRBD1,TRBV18,TGTGCCAGCACTACAGGGGGCTGCGAGACCCAGTACTTC,CASTTGGCETQYF
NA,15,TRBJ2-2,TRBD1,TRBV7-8,TGTGCCAGCAGCCGAGGGACAGGTGGGACCGGGGAGCTGTTTTTT,CASSRGTGGTGELFF
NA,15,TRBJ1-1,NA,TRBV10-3,TGTGCCATCAGTGAGTCGCAGGGTCTCGGGACTGAAGCTTTCTTT,CAISESQGLGTEAFF
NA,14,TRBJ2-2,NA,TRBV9,TGTGCCAGCAGCGTAGGAGTCTACACCGGGGAGCTGTTTTTT,CASSVGVYTGELFF
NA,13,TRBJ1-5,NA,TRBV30,TGTGCCTGGAGCGGGGAGGGCAATCAGCCCCAGCATTTT,CAWSGEGNQPQHF
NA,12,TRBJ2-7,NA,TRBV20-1,TGCAGTGCTAGTGCCAGCTCCTACGAGCAGTACTTC,CSASASSYEQYF
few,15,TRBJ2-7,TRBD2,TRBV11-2,TGTGCCAGCAGCGGGGCGGCCGGGAGGGCCTACGAGCAGTACTTC,CASSGAAGRAYEQYF
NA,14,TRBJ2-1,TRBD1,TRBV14,TGTGCCAGCAGCCAGGTTGACAGGGGATCTGAGCAGTTCTTC,CASSQVDRGSEQFF
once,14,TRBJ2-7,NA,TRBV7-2,TGTGCCAGCCCCGGACGCAAAGTCTCCTACGAGCAGTACTTC,CASPGRKVSYEQYF
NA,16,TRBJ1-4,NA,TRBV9,TGTGCCAGCAGCCCCAGTACAGGGTTCACTAATGAAAAACTGTTTTTT,CASSPSTGFTNEKLFF
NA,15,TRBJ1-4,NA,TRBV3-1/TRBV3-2,TGTGCCAGCAGCCAAGTAGGAAAGGGTAATGAAAAACTGTTTTTT,CASSQVGKGNEKLFF
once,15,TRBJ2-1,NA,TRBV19,TGTGCCAGTAGTCCGACAGTAGGGTCCTACAATGAGCAGTTCTTC,CASSPTVGSYNEQFF
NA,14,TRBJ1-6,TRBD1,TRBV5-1,TGCGCCAGCAGCCGATCGGGACAGACATCACCCCTCCACTTT,CASSRSGQTSPLHF
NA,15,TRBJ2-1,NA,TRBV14,TGTGCCAGCAGCCAAGATCTGGGATCCTACAATGAGCAGTTCTTC,CASSQDLGSYNEQFF
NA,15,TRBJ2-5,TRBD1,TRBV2,TGTGCCAGCAATTCCGGGACAGATGGTCGAGGGACCCAGTACTTC,CASNSGTDGRGTQYF
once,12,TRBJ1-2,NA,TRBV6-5,TGTGCCAGCAGGGCAGGGAACTATGGCTACACCTTC,CASRAGNYGYTF
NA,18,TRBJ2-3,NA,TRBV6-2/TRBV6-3,TGTGCCAGCAGTTACCGTCCCCTCGCAGACCCCCCTCGAGATACGCAGTATTTT,CASSYRPLADPPRDTQYF
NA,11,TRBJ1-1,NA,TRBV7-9,TGTGCCAGCAGCTTAACCCATGAAGCTTTCTTT,CASSLTHEAFF
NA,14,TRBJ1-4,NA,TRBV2,TGTGCCAGAAGTAAGGCCGGGGAGGATGAAAAACTGTTTTTT,CARSKAGEDEKLFF
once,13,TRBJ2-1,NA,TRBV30,TGTGCCTGGAGCCCCGGGGCGGTCAATGAGCAGTTCTTC,CAWSPGAVNEQFF
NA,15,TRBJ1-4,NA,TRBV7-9,TGTGCCAGCAGCTCAGATCGGACAGTTGGGGAAAAACTGTTTTTT,CASSSDRTVGEKLFF
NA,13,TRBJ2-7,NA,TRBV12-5,TGTGCTAGTGGTCCCCTAAGGGGTGACGAGCAGTACTTC,CASGPLRGDEQYF
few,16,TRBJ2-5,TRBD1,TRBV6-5,TGTGCCAGCAGTTCCTTCCGGGACAGACCACAAGAGACCCAGTACTTC,CASSSFRDRPQETQYF
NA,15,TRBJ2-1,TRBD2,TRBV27,TGTGCCAGCAGTTTGGTCGCTAGCGGGAGGAATGAGCAGTTCTTC,CASSLVASGRNEQFF
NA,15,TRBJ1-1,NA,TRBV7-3,TGTGCCAGCAGCTTACGGGGGGCAAGGGACACTGAAGCTTTCTTT,CASSLRGARDTEAFF
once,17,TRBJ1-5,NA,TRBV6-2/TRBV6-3,TGTGCCAGCAGTTCTAGTATCCACTTTGTGAGCAATCAGCCCCAGCATTTT,CASSSSIHFVSNQPQHF